The 10 T cell receptor beta chains reported below all come from one sample, sequenced in a study of blood T cell repertoires in COVID-19. Sequencing was performed with immunoSEQ multiplex PCR; in TCRdb, only in-frame clones are kept and a portion is missing. The repertoire holds about 370,000 clones, with approximately 92% as singletons. Material for sequencing was PBMCs or T cells enriched from blood (not recorded which). These receptors were collected from a man aged 18 to 29 who had recovered from COVID-19.

A single count supports this clone. This sequence joins TRBV7-3 and TRBJ2-1; D is unclear. V dropped 5 bases and J dropped 3 bases, with 14 bases sitting between them. The V gene's germline CDR1 is SGHTA and CDR2 FQGTGA. This CDR3 region has 15 residues. The CDR3: CASSPTTSLYNEQFF. CDR3 nucleotide sequence: TGTGCCAGCAGCCCAACTACCTCCCTCTACAATGAGCAGTTCTTC.

The chain uses TRBV20-1 and TRBJ2-1; 8 nucleotides align to TRBD2. Trimming took 3 bases from V and 4 from J; bases not matched to a gene: 5. Germline V gene data show CDR1 as DFQATT and CDR2 as SNEGSKA (reference sequence). CDR3 size: 14 residues. For the CDR3, the DNA is TGCAGTGCTAGTGAAGCGGGAGAATACAATGAGCAGTTCTTC. This sequence encodes CSASEAGEYNEQFF.

V is TRBV11-3 and J is TRBJ2-6, with D unresolved. CDR3 size: 15 residues. The V gene lost 4 bases and the J gene lost 2 bases, with 9 bases spanning the gap. CDR1 is SGHNT and CDR2 is YENEEA in the germline V gene. For the CDR3, the DNA is TGTGCCAGCAGCTCGAACCAGGCTGGGGCCAACGTCCTGACTTTC. Translated: CASSSNQAGANVLTF.

CDR3 loop: CASTGTGLAGLSDGYTF. CDR3 sequence (DNA): TGTGCCAGCACGGGGACAGGTTTGGCAGGATTGTCAGATGGCTACACCTTC. This chain connects TRBV2 to TRBJ1-2, with 8 nucleotides matching TRBD1. V was pared by 7 bases and J by 6 bases, with 19 bases of the junction left unmatched. The germline V gene encodes CDR1 SNHLY and CDR2 FYNNEI. The CDR3 is 17 amino acids. The whole variable domain, filled in from reference TRBV2 and TRBJ1-2, reads EPEVTQTPSHQVTQMGQEVILRCVPISNHLYFYWYRQILGQKVEFLVSFYNNEISEKSEIFDDQFSVERPDGSNFTLKIRSTKLEDSAMYFCASTGTGLAGLSDGYTFGSGTRLTVV.

The chain carries TRBV25-1 and TRBJ1-4, with TRBD1 matching over 9 bases. The J segment lost 8 bases and the V segment lost 4 bases, leaving 5 bases of the junction unmatched. The CDR3 sequence is 14 residues long. Per the germline V gene, CDR1 is MGHDK and CDR2 is SYGVNS. The CDR3: CASSVNRGREKLFF. The CDR3 DNA reads TGTGCCAGCAGTGTCAACAGGGGGCGCGAAAAACTGTTTTTT.

V and J are TRBV28 and TRBJ2-3; 10 nucleotides match TRBD1. V lost 5 bases and J lost 4; bases outside the gene matches: 6. The CDR3 covers 15 residues. Germline assignment: CDR1 MDHEN and CDR2 SYDVKM. The CDR3 here is CASSPSGQGSDTQYF. DNA of the CDR3: TGTGCCAGCAGTCCCTCGGGACAGGGGTCAGATACGCAGTATTTT.

This clone showed up just a few times. Additional DNA sequences in this sample encode the identical CDR3. The chain is built from TRBV4-1 and TRBJ1-3; 9 positions match TRBD1. Looked up from germline, CDR1 is MGHRA and CDR2 is YSYEKL. The CDR3 spans 15 residues. Germline trimming cut 3 bases from V and 4 bases from J; bases unmatched to any gene: 4. The CDR3: CASSQGTGSGNTIYF. The CDR3 DNA reads TGCGCCAGCAGCCAGGGGACAGGGTCAGGAAACACCATATATTTT.

The chain combines TRBV5-6 with TRBJ2-5; 9 bases align to TRBD1. Losses at the gene ends were 2 bases for V and 2 bases for J; bases not matched to a gene: 1. The CDR3 runs to 14 residues. Per germline, CDR1 SGHDT and CDR2 YYEEEE. The DNA of the CDR3 is TGTGCCAGCAGCTTAGGACAGGGGCAAGAGACCCAGTACTTC. The encoded protein is CASSLGQGQETQYF.

The chain employs TRBV4-1 and TRBJ2-3; D may be TRBD2 (6 bases). This CDR3 is 21 amino acids long. Germline V CDR1 and CDR2: MGHRA, YSYEKL. Deletions cut 1 base from V and 1 base from J, with 27 bases between. CDR3: CASSQASIRDFLLFRTDTQYF. The CDR3, as DNA: TGCGCCAGCAGCCAAGCCTCAATCCGGGACTTTCTCCTTTTTCGCACAGATACGCAGTATTTT.

The chain has TRBV6-5 and TRBJ1-5; unclear D gene. Trimming removed 10 bases at V and 1 base at J, with 8 bases between. Germline V gives CDR1 MNHEY, CDR2 SVGAGI. CDR3 size: 12 residues. CDR3 sequence reads: CATRGSNQPQHF. In DNA, the CDR3 is TGTGCCACCCGGGGAAGCAATCAGCCCCAGCATTTT.